A selection of T cell receptor beta chains follows, all from one sample in a study of blood T cells in healthy people across ages. TCRdb independently ran MiXCR on the 5' RACE reads; one entry per CDR3 protein. The table has hundreds of thousands of distinct CDR3 sequences, 25% seen once. These same data were also listed under a study on T cells of mothers and their children.

The sample consisted of blood. The receptors were sampled from a boy between 10 and 17 years old in good health. Each CDR3 is given with its conserved first and last residue. The D gene is left open where the match is weak. Rows may omit the clone size; those that give it use once, few, many or a size class.

J: TRBJ1-2
length: 11
V: TRBV29-1
D: NA
size: NA
DNA: TGCAGCGTTGAAGGGGGTCATGGCTACACCTTC
CDR3: CSVEGGHGYTF

J: TRBJ2-7
length: 13
V: TRBV10-3
D: TRBD1
size: NA
DNA: TGTGCCATCGACGACAGGGAACGGGGCGAGCAGTACTTC
CDR3: CAIDDRERGEQYF

J: TRBJ2-1
length: 15
V: TRBV29-1
D: TRBD2
size: few
DNA: TGCAGCGTTTCCGGGACTAGCGGGAGTGGTCATGAGCAGTTCTTC
CDR3: CSVSGTSGSGHEQFF

J: TRBJ2-5
length: 17
V: TRBV20-1
D: TRBD2
size: NA
DNA: TGCAGTGCTAGCGACATGCGACTAGCGGGAGTGGGGGAGACCCAGTACTTC
CDR3: CSASDMRLAGVGETQYF

J: TRBJ2-7
length: 14
V: TRBV15
D: NA
size: NA
DNA: TGTGCCACCAGCAGAGGAGATAGCGACTACGAGCAGTACTTC
CDR3: CATSRGDSDYEQYF

J: TRBJ2-5
length: 15
V: TRBV15
D: TRBD1
size: NA
DNA: TGTGCCGCCAGCAGAGATTGGGACAGCCAAGAGACCCAGTACTTC
CDR3: CAASRDWDSQETQYF

J: TRBJ1-3
length: 15
V: TRBV10-2
D: NA
size: NA
DNA: TGCGCCAGCAGTGAGGCGGGGGGCGATGGAAACACCATATATTTT
CDR3: CASSEAGGDGNTIYF

J: TRBJ2-7
length: 19
V: TRBV11-2
D: NA
size: NA
DNA: TGTGCCAGCAGCTTAGTGGGGGGTGAGGTGACGGACACCGACTACGAGCAGTACTTC
CDR3: CASSLVGGEVTDTDYEQYF

J: TRBJ2-7
length: 15
V: TRBV7-2
D: TRBD2
size: NA
DNA: TGTGCCAGCAGCCGCGGACTAGCGGGAGCTCGCGAGCAGTACTTC
CDR3: CASSRGLAGAREQYF

J: TRBJ1-2
length: 15
V: TRBV29-1
D: TRBD1
size: NA
DNA: TGCAGCGTTGAAGACGGGGACAGGGGTCAAGATGGCTACACCTTC
CDR3: CSVEDGDRGQDGYTF

J: TRBJ1-1
length: 13
V: TRBV20-1
D: TRBD1
size: NA
DNA: TGCAGTGTCGCCAAAGGGGGCGCGACTGAAGCTTTCTTT
CDR3: CSVAKGGATEAFF

J: TRBJ1-1
length: 12
V: TRBV20-1
D: NA
size: NA
DNA: TGCAGTGCCATGCAGGAGAACACTGAAGCTTTCTTT
CDR3: CSAMQENTEAFF

J: TRBJ1-2
length: 13
V: TRBV14
D: NA
size: few
DNA: TGTGCCAGCAGCCAAGTAGCCGGGCAAGGCTACACCTTC
CDR3: CASSQVAGQGYTF

J: TRBJ2-3
length: 11
V: TRBV12-3/TRBV12-4
D: NA
size: few
DNA: TGTGCCAGCGGATATAGGGATACGCAGTATTTT
CDR3: CASGYRDTQYF

J: TRBJ2-6
length: 18
V: TRBV18
D: TRBD1
size: NA
DNA: TGTGCCAGCTCGCGGACAGGCCCTAACTCCTCTGGGGCCAACGTCCTGACTTTC
CDR3: CASSRTGPNSSGANVLTF

J: TRBJ2-2
length: 20
V: TRBV21-1
D: NA
size: few
DNA: TGTGCCAGCAGCAAAAGTGTGTGGGCGGGGGGGCTGCAAGACACCGGGGAGCTGTTTTTT
CDR3: CASSKSVWAGGLQDTGELFF

J: TRBJ2-4
length: 14
V: TRBV12-3/TRBV12-4
D: TRBD2
size: few
DNA: TGTGCCAGCAGTTTAGGGCTAGCGGGGAACATTCAGTACTTC
CDR3: CASSLGLAGNIQYF

J: TRBJ2-7
length: 16
V: TRBV28
D: TRBD1
size: many
DNA: TGTGCCAGCAGTATCCTCGGACAGGTAGCGTCCTACGAGCAGTACTTC
CDR3: CASSILGQVASYEQYF

J: TRBJ1-5
length: 16
V: TRBV7-9
D: TRBD1
size: NA
DNA: TGTGCCAGCAGCTCCGGACAGGCCCATAGCAATCAGCCCCAGCATTTT
CDR3: CASSSGQAHSNQPQHF

J: TRBJ2-2
length: 10
V: TRBV4-1
D: NA
size: NA
DNA: TGCGCCAGCAGCCAAAGTAAGCTGTTTTTT
CDR3: CASSQSKLFF

J: TRBJ2-7
length: 13
V: TRBV7-8
D: NA
size: few
DNA: TGTGCCAGCAGCTTAGAAAGGAAGGACGAGCAGTACTTC
CDR3: CASSLERKDEQYF

J: TRBJ2-1
length: 15
V: TRBV7-2
D: TRBD1
size: few
DNA: TGTGCCAGCAGCTTCTCAGGGGGCGATCTTGATAAGCAGTTCTTC
CDR3: CASSFSGGDLDKQFF

J: TRBJ2-7
length: 13
V: TRBV7-3
D: TRBD2
size: NA
DNA: TGTGCCAGCAGCTCGGCGGGAGGAGACGAGCAGTACTTC
CDR3: CASSSAGGDEQYF

J: TRBJ2-7
length: 16
V: TRBV4-3
D: TRBD1
size: NA
DNA: TGCGCCAGCAGCCAAGATTTGGGACAGGGTATCGACGAGCAGTACTTC
CDR3: CASSQDLGQGIDEQYF

J: TRBJ2-5
length: 17
V: TRBV4-1
D: NA
size: NA
DNA: TGCGCCAGCAGCCAACCACGCGGGGGCCCCCACCAAGAGACCCAGTACTTC
CDR3: CASSQPRGGPHQETQYF

J: TRBJ2-2
length: 18
V: TRBV4-1
D: TRBD2
size: NA
DNA: TGCGCCAGCAGCCAAGGGTTCCTCGCGGGAGATTACACCGGGGAGCTGTTTTTT
CDR3: CASSQGFLAGDYTGELFF

J: TRBJ2-7
length: 14
V: TRBV2
D: TRBD1
size: few
DNA: TGTGCCAGCAGTGAAGCCCCAGGGGGCTACGAGCAGTACTTC
CDR3: CASSEAPGGYEQYF

J: TRBJ2-1
length: 16
V: TRBV4-3
D: NA
size: NA
DNA: TGCGCCAGCAGCCAAGCCTCCCGGGACTTCCTTAATGAGCAGTTCTTC
CDR3: CASSQASRDFLNEQFF

J: TRBJ2-7
length: 15
V: TRBV6-5
D: TRBD2
size: NA
DNA: TGTGCCAGCAGGAAGACGGGACGCGGGGGCTACGAGCAGTACTTC
CDR3: CASRKTGRGGYEQYF

J: TRBJ2-5
length: 14
V: TRBV27
D: TRBD2
size: few
DNA: TGTGCCAGCAGTTCGGGTAGCGGGCAAGCGACCCAGTACTTC
CDR3: CASSSGSGQATQYF